The 14 T cell receptor beta chains given below trace back to one sample, sequenced in a study of shared clonotypes between healthy human individuals. Naive CD8 cells lacked CD45RO, underwent positive selection for CCR7 and left out terminally differentiated effector memory CD45RA+ cells. Profiling relied on immunoSEQ multiplex PCR, and the TCRdb table lists in-frame clones only, not all of them. The data contain hundreds of thousands of clones, about 96% of them singletons. The source material was naive CD8+ T cells sorted from blood. Receptor source: a woman aged 25 to 45 in good health.

The CDR3 nucleotides read TGTGCCAGCAGTCTAGAAGCGGGAGCCTCCTACAATGAGCAGTTCTTC. Amino acid sequence: CASSLEAGASYNEQFF. The V gene is TRBV27, the J gene TRBJ2-1; 8 bases map to TRBD2. V dropped 5 bases and J dropped 0; count of bases not matched to a gene: 6. The germline CDR1 and CDR2 sequences are MNHEY and SMNVEV (reference sequence). The CDR3 length is 16 residues.

A single count supports this clone. This chain connects TRBV7-6 to TRBJ2-1; 8 bases agree with TRBD2. CDR1 is SGHVS, CDR2 FNYEAQ, per germline. Trimming took 2 bases from V and 8 from J; bases not matched to a gene: 2. The CDR3 sequence is 13 residues long. CDR3 region: CASSLMREDEQFF. CDR3 bases: TGTGCCAGCAGCTTAATGCGGGAGGATGAGCAGTTCTTC.

The chain couples TRBV7-2 to TRBJ2-7; either TRBD1 or TRBD2 may supply D (5 bases each). The CDR3 has 14 amino acids. In germline, CDR1 is SGHTA, CDR2 FQGNSA. V was shortened by 4 bases and J by 3 bases, with 13 bases between the two germline ends. CDR3 DNA: TGTGCCAGCAGCTCCTTAGGGACCAACTACGAGCAGTACTTC. This gives the protein CASSSLGTNYEQYF.

This clone has a handful of counts. This clone may be a read error of a much larger clone one base away. The chain uses TRBV14 and TRBJ2-7, with 9 bases identical to TRBD1. After removal of 1 base from V and 2 bases from J, the junction contained 0 bases not matched to a gene. The CDR3 totals 14 residues. Germline V lookup: CDR1 SGHDN, CDR2 FVKESK. The CDR3 DNA reads as TGTGCCAGCAGCCAAGGGACAGGGGCCTACGAGCAGTACTTC. Translation: CASSQGTGAYEQYF.

The chain couples TRBV11-2 to TRBJ2-1, with D possibly being TRBD2 (5 bases). V was cut by 1 base and J by 2 bases, with 18 bases left in between. Germline CDR1 reads SGHAT; CDR2 reads FQNNGV. The CDR3 has 18 amino acids. The chain's CDR3 is CASSLVVGERFPYNEQFF. In DNA form, the CDR3 reads TGTGCCAGCAGCTTAGTCGTCGGGGAAAGGTTCCCCTACAATGAGCAGTTCTTC.

The chain links TRBV19 to TRBJ2-2; 13 bases are shared with TRBD2. The V gene end was trimmed by 1 base and the J gene end by 5 bases; junction bases not matched to a gene: 10. In germline, CDR1 is LNHDA, CDR2 SQIVND (reference sequence). This CDR3 has 19 amino acids. CDR3 DNA sequence: TGTGCCAGTAGTATAGTGTCCCGGACTAGCGGGAGATATACCGGGGAGCTGTTTTTT. Translating it yields CASSIVSRTSGRYTGELFF. The full variable domain, completed using reference TRBV19 and TRBJ2-2, is DGGITQSPKYLFRKEGQNVTLSCEQNLNHDAMYWYRQDPGQGLRLIYYSQIVNDFQKGDIAEGYSVSREKKESFPLTVTSAQKNPTAFYLCASSIVSRTSGRYTGELFFGEGSRLTVL.

This chain uses TRBV29-1 with TRBJ1-1; D is unresolved. V was shortened by 4 bases and J by 0 bases, with 9 bases between the two germline ends. The length of the CDR3 is 13 residues. Germline V gene data show CDR1 as SQVTM and CDR2 as ANQGSEA. CDR3 region: CSVVIGMNTEAFF. The CDR3 bases are TGCAGCGTTGTTATAGGGATGAACACTGAAGCTTTCTTT.

The V gene is TRBV28, the J gene TRBJ1-5; 9 positions match TRBD1. V trimming: 3 bases; J trimming: 4 bases; junction bases outside the gene matches: 4. Germline lookup yields CDR1 MDHEN and CDR2 SYDVKM. This CDR3 region has 15 residues. The CDR3 protein is CASSFRDRGNQPQHF. CDR3 bases: TGTGCCAGCAGTTTCCGAGACAGGGGGAATCAGCCCCAGCATTTT.

The rearrangement uses TRBV28 and TRBJ2-7; D remains unclear. V was cut by 3 bases and J by 3 bases, with 9 bases left in between. Germline values: CDR1 MDHEN, CDR2 SYDVKM. The CDR3 is 13 amino acids. DNA for the CDR3: TGTGCCAGCAGTTTTACAGCACTCTACGAGCAGTACTTC. It codes for CASSFTALYEQYF.

The rearrangement joins TRBV9 to TRBJ1-4, with 8 bases aligning to TRBD1. Germline loops: CDR1 SGDLS, CDR2 YYNGEE. Unmatched junction bases numbered 10, after V lost 4 bases and J lost 8 bases. The CDR3 has 15 residues. In DNA, the CDR3 is TGTGCCAGCAGCACGGGACAGGTTATGACGGAAAAACTGTTTTTT. This codes for CASSTGQVMTEKLFF.

The chain combines TRBV7-8 with TRBJ1-1; TRBD1 matches 9 bases. The germline V gene encodes CDR1 SGHVS and CDR2 FQNEAQ. CDR3 length: 16 amino acids. V gave up 1 base and J gave up 5 bases; unmatched junction bases: 8. DNA for the CDR3: TGTGCCAGCAGCTTAGGGGGGGGACAGGGACGGACTGAAGCTTTCTTT. This gives the protein CASSLGGGQGRTEAFF.

This chain joins TRBV7-9 and TRBJ2-4; D unclear. This CDR3 is built from 17 residues. Germline V gene sequence: CDR1 SEHNR, CDR2 FQNEAQ (reference sequence). V lost 1 base and J lost 1, with 14 bases in between. CDR3 protein: CASSLEAAVGAKNIQYF. The CDR3 DNA follows: TGTGCCAGCAGCTTAGAGGCGGCGGTCGGCGCCAAAAACATTCAGTACTTC. The full variable domain, rest sourced from reference TRBV7-9 and TRBJ2-4, is DTGVSQNPRHKITKRGQNVTFRCDPISEHNRLYWYRQTLGQGPEFLTYFQNEAQLEKSRLLSDRFSAERPKGSFSTLEIQRTEQGDSAMYLCASSLEAAVGAKNIQYFGAGTRLSVL.

V usage is TRBV19 and J usage is TRBJ2-1, with D hard to call. The CDR3 consists of 13 residues. With 4 bases removed from V and 7 bases from J, the gap between germline ends came to 11 bases. Germline CDR1 is LNHDA and CDR2 is SQIVND (reference sequence). The CDR3 region is CASSKTVLNEQFF. The CDR3 bases are TGTGCCAGTAGTAAGACCGTGTTGAATGAGCAGTTCTTC.

The DNA for the CDR3 is TGTGCCAGCACCGTCTCGGGTACGAACACCGGGGAGCTGTTTTTT. Translated: CASTVSGTNTGELFF. The chain uses TRBV11-2 and TRBJ2-2; D call uncertain. Germline V gene lookup returns CDR1 SGHAT and CDR2 FQNNGV. The V end lost 7 bases, the J end lost 0 bases, and 12 bases lay between the germline ends. The length of the CDR3 is 15 residues.